The rows below give T cell receptor beta chains drawn from one sample of a study of blood T cell repertoires in COVID-19. The data were produced by immunoSEQ multiplex PCR, yet TCRdb's version contains in-frame clones alone and is incomplete. The sample lists about 140,000 clones, approximately 80% occurring once. Specimen: PBMCs or T cells enriched from blood (not recorded which). Every receptor here comes from a woman younger than 30 who had been exposed to COVID-19. CDR3s include the opening cysteine and the closing phenylalanine or tryptophan. The D gene is left open where the match is weak. Rows may omit the clone size; those that give it use once, few, many or a size class.

d_gene	v_gene	abundance	j_gene	CDR3nt	CDR3aa
TRBD2	TRBV18	-	TRBJ2-7	TGTGCCAGCTCACCACCGGGGAAGCTAGCGGGATACGAGCAGTACTTC	CASSPPGKLAGYEQYF
-	TRBV4-2	-	TRBJ1-3	TGTGCCAGCAGCCAAGATACGATCAGTATCTCTGGAAACACCATATATTTT	CASSQDTISISGNTIYF
TRBD2	TRBV9	-	TRBJ2-1	TGTGCCAGCAGCGTAGGCGGGAGCGCCTACAATGAGCAGTTCTTC	CASSVGGSAYNEQFF
-	TRBV12-5	-	TRBJ1-6	TGTGCTAGTGGTTTGGTACTCGGACAGTTCCCGAATTCACCCCTCCACTTT	CASGLVLGQFPNSPLHF
-	TRBV4-1	-	TRBJ1-2	TGCGCCAGCAGCCAATCCCTTTCGGGTGGCTACACCTTC	CASSQSLSGGYTF
TRBD2	TRBV9	-	TRBJ2-1	TGTGCCAGCAGCGTAGGCCGGGGGGACTTCAATGAGCAGTTCTTC	CASSVGRGDFNEQFF
TRBD2	TRBV18	-	TRBJ2-7	TGTGCCAGCTCACCCGTATCTAGCGGGGACCACGAGCAGTACTTC	CASSPVSSGDHEQYF
-	TRBV6-5	-	TRBJ2-1	TGTGCCAGCAGTTACTCCGGTGAGCAGTTCTTC	CASSYSGEQFF
-	TRBV11-2	few	TRBJ2-2	TGTGCCAGCAGCTTAGTAAACACCGGGGAGCTGTTTTTT	CASSLVNTGELFF
TRBD2	TRBV7-9	-	TRBJ2-1	TGTGCCAGCAGCTTATCGGGAGGCTCCTACAATGAGCAGTTCTTC	CASSLSGGSYNEQFF
-	TRBV28	-	TRBJ2-1	TGTGCCAGCCAGTCCCCAAGCTCCTACAATGAGCAGTTCTTC	CASQSPSSYNEQFF
TRBD2	TRBV20-1	-	TRBJ2-5	TGCAGTGCTAGTTATAGTAGCGGGAGGGCCGGGGAGACCCAGTACTTC	CSASYSSGRAGETQYF
-	TRBV15	few	TRBJ2-3	TGTGCCACCAGCAGAGGTACTGGCACAGATACGCAGTATTTT	CATSRGTGTDTQYF
TRBD1	TRBV5-1	few	TRBJ2-7	TGCGCCAGCAGCTTGGGGGGGACAGGGCCCTACGAGCAGTACTTC	CASSLGGTGPYEQYF
-	TRBV3-1/TRBV3-2	-	TRBJ1-1	TGTGCCAGCAGCCAACTCCGTGAAGCTTTCTTT	CASSQLREAFF
-	TRBV11-1	-	TRBJ1-1	TGTGCCAGCAGCTTACCCGGGGAGAAAAAAGCTTTCTTT	CASSLPGEKKAFF
-	TRBV18	-	TRBJ1-1	TGTGCCAGCTCACCACCGGTAGCCGGTAGCACTGAAGCTTTCTTT	CASSPPVAGSTEAFF
TRBD2	TRBV7-2	-	TRBJ2-1	TGTGCCAGCAGCCCCGCTAGCGGGAGTCCCGCCTACAATGAGCAGTTCTTC	CASSPASGSPAYNEQFF
-	TRBV27	-	TRBJ1-6	TGTGCCAGCGCCTACCATAATTCACCCCTCCACTTT	CASAYHNSPLHF
-	TRBV28	-	TRBJ1-4	TGTGCCAGCAGTTCCACCGGGTCAACTAATGAAAAACTGTTTTTT	CASSSTGSTNEKLFF
TRBD1	TRBV6-5	-	TRBJ2-2	TGTGCCAGCAAGACAGGGATTGAGGAGCTGTTTTTT	CASKTGIEELFF
TRBD1	TRBV7-8	-	TRBJ1-4	TGTGCCAGCAGCTCCACAGGGGGCGCGGGTTATGAAAAACTGTTTTTT	CASSSTGGAGYEKLFF
TRBD2	TRBV4-2	-	TRBJ2-5	TGTGCCAGCAGGCCGGGGGGGCCGCGGGAGACCCAGTACTTC	CASRPGGPRETQYF
-	TRBV3-1/TRBV3-2	-	TRBJ2-7	TGTGCCAGCAGCCAAGAATTTCTCAGGGTTCACGAGCAGTACTTC	CASSQEFLRVHEQYF
-	TRBV28	few	TRBJ1-5	TGTGCCAGCGGCTACGGGGTGGATGGCAATCAGCCCCAGCATTTT	CASGYGVDGNQPQHF
TRBD2	TRBV7-9	-	TRBJ2-2	TGTGCCAGCAGCTCCCAAGCGGGAGGAGACACCGGGGAGCTGTTTTTT	CASSSQAGGDTGELFF
TRBD2	TRBV7-2	few	TRBJ2-5	TGTGCCAGCATCATAGCGGGGGCTGTGGGAGAGACCCAGTACTTC	CASIIAGAVGETQYF
-	TRBV7-2	once	TRBJ1-1	TGTGCCAGCAGCTTCCAGGGTTCGATCACTGAAGCTTTCTTT	CASSFQGSITEAFF
-	TRBV18	-	TRBJ2-5	TGTGCCAGCTCACCACAGCCACCCCTTTTACGAGAGACCCAGTACTTC	CASSPQPPLLRETQYF
-	TRBV21-1	-	TRBJ2-7	TGTGCCAGCAGCTCCAGGGCCTTAAGCTCCTACGAGCAGTACTTC	CASSSRALSSYEQYF
TRBD1	TRBV30	-	TRBJ1-5	TGTGCCTGGAGTTTGACAGGGGGCTGGGAGCCCCAGCATTTT	CAWSLTGGWEPQHF
TRBD1	TRBV4-3	-	TRBJ2-7	TGCGCCAGCAGCCAGGGACAGTTCTACGAGCAGTACTTC	CASSQGQFYEQYF
-	TRBV2	-	TRBJ2-5	TGTGCCAGCAGTGAATCCGAGGCAACCCAGTACTTC	CASSESEATQYF
-	TRBV4-2	-	TRBJ2-7	TGTGCCAGCAGCCAAGATCCCGGACGGGATATCTACGAGCAGTACTTC	CASSQDPGRDIYEQYF
TRBD2	TRBV6-5	-	TRBJ2-7	TGTGCCAGCAGTTCGGCGGGAGACCCCTACGAGCAGTACTTC	CASSSAGDPYEQYF
TRBD1	TRBV6-1	-	TRBJ1-2	TGTGCCAGCAGTGAAGTGGGACAGGGTCCTACCGGCTATGGCTACACCTTC	CASSEVGQGPTGYGYTF
TRBD1	TRBV20-1	-	TRBJ1-4	TGCAGTGCTAGTTGGGACAGAGACGAAAAACTGTTTTTT	CSASWDRDEKLFF
TRBD2	TRBV9	-	TRBJ2-1	TGTGCCAGCAGCAGACTGTCTAGCGGGAGGTCCTACAATGAGCAGTTCTTC	CASSRLSSGRSYNEQFF
TRBD1	TRBV9	-	TRBJ2-5	TGTGCCAGCAGCGTACGGGACAGGGTCGAGACCCAGTACTTC	CASSVRDRVETQYF
TRBD1	TRBV6-5	-	TRBJ1-4	TGTGCCAGCAGTTACGCGACAGGGTTTAATGAAAAACTGTTTTTT	CASSYATGFNEKLFF
-	TRBV2	-	TRBJ1-2	TGTGCCAGCACCTCAGGGGTCTATGGCTACACCTTC	CASTSGVYGYTF
-	TRBV15	many	TRBJ1-4	TGTGCCACCAGCAGAGTACCCAGTGAAAAACTGTTTTTT	CATSRVPSEKLFF
TRBD1	TRBV28	-	TRBJ1-5	TGTGCCAGCAGCCCCTGGGGACAGTTTGAAATCGGCAATCAGCCCCAGCATTTT	CASSPWGQFEIGNQPQHF